This record covers a single T cell receptor beta chain. This sample was included in a study of blood T cell repertoires in COVID-19. The CDR3 totals 13 residues. V shed 6 bases and J 7 bases; nucleotides not matched to a gene: 6. Source study methods: Reference gene primer amplification yielded estimated nucleated cell counts. Here immunoSEQ multiplex PCR was the method, and the copy in TCRdb shows in-frame clones only, minus some. V and J calls and clone size are as listed in that table; D and trimming were resolved from the DNA. Of over 95,000 clones listed, around 89% were seen once; the top ten hold about a fifth.

This clonotype originated in a human donor with acute or convalescent COVID-19. The donor label of this sample is uncertain. The V gene is TRBV12-3 or TRBV12-4, the J gene TRBJ1-1; 9 bases agree with TRBD1. Material for sequencing was peripheral blood. CDR3: CASRGQGSIEAFF. Written as DNA, the CDR3 is TGTGCCAGCAGGGGACAGGGATCGATTGAAGCTTTCTTT.